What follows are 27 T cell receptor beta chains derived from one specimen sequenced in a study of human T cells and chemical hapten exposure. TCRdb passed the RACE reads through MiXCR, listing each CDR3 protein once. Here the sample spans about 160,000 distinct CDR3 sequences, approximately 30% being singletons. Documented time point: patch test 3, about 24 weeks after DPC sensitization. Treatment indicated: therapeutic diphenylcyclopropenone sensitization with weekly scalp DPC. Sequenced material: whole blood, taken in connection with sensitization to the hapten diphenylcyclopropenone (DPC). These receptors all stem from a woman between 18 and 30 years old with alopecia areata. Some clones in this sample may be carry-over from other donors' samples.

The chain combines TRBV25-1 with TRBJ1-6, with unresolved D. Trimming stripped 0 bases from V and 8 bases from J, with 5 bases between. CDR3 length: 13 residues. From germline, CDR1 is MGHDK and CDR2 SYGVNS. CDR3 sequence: CASSEYQDSPLHF. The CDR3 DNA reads TGTGCCAGCAGTGAATATCAAGATTCACCCCTCCACTTT.

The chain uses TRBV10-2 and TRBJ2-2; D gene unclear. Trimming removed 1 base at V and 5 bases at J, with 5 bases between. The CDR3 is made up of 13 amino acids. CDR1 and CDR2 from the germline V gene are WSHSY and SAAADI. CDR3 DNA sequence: TGCGCCAGCAGTGAGTTGGCTACCGGGGAGCTGTTTTTT. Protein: CASSELATGELFF.

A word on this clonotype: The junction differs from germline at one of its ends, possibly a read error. CDR3 in amino acids: CVSSQGGTAASGSPLHF. The DNA for the CDR3 is TGTGTCAGCAGCCAAGGAGGGACGGCGGCCTCAGGATCACCCCTCCACTTT. The gene calls are TRBV7-3 and TRBJ1-6; perhaps TRBD1 as D (5 bases). Germline CDR1 reads SGHTA; CDR2 reads FQGTGA. This CDR3 spans 17 amino acids.

CDR3 region: CASSNRTREKLFF. As DNA, the CDR3 is TGTGCCAGTAGTAACAGGACCCGGGAAAAACTGTTTTTT. V gene TRBV19 combines with J gene TRBJ1-4, with a possible D match to TRBD1 (5 bases). Trimming shortened V by 4 bases and J by 8 bases, and 11 bases separated the two germline ends. The CDR3 loop spans 13 amino acids. The V gene's germline CDR1 is LNHDA and CDR2 SQIVND (reference sequence).

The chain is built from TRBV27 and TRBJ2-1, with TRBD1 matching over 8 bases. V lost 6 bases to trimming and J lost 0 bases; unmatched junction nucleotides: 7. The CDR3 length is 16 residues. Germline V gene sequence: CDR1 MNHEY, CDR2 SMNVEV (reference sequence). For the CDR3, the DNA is TGTGCCAGCAGGGGACGGACAGGGAGCTCCTACAATGAGCAGTTCTTC. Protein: CASRGRTGSSYNEQFF.

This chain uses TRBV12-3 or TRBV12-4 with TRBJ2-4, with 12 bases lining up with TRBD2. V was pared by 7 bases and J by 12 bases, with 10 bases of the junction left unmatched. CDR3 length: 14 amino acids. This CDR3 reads CASKASGRVSSQYF. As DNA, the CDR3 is TGTGCCAGCAAGGCTAGCGGGAGGGTTTCCAGTCAGTACTTC.

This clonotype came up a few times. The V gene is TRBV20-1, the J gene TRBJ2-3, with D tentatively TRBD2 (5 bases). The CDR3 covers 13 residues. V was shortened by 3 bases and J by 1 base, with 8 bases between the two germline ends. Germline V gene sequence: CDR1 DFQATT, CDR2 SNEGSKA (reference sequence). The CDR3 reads CSARNSGTDTQYF. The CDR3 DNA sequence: TGCAGTGCTAGGAATAGCGGCACAGATACGCAGTATTTT.

The CDR3 DNA sequence: TGCAGCGTGAAAGACAGGCCTCTTATCAATGAGCAGTTCTTC. Translating it yields CSVKDRPLINEQFF. The gene calls are TRBV29-1 and TRBJ2-1; D is possibly TRBD1 (6 bases). CDR3 length: 14 residues. Germline values: CDR1 SQVTM, CDR2 ANQGSEA. The V end lost 6 bases, the J end lost 6 bases, and 18 bases lay between the germline ends.

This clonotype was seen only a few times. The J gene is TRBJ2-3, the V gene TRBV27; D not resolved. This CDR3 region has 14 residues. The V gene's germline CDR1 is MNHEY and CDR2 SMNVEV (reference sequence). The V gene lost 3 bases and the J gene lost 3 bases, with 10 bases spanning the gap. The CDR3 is CASSLDGITDTQYF. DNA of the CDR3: TGTGCCAGCAGTTTGGACGGAATTACAGATACGCAGTATTTT.

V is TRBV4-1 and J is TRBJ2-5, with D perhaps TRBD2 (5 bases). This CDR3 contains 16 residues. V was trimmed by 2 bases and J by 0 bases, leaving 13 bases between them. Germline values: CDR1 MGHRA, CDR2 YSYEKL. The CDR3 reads CASSQRMGGYQETQYF. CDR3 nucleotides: TGCGCCAGCAGCCAAAGAATGGGCGGGTACCAAGAGACCCAGTACTTC.

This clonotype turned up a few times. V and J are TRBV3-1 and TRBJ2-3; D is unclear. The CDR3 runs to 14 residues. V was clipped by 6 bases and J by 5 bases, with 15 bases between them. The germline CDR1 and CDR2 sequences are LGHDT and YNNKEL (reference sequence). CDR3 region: CASSLTWEGDTQYF. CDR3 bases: TGTGCCAGCAGTCTCACTTGGGAAGGAGATACGCAGTATTTT.

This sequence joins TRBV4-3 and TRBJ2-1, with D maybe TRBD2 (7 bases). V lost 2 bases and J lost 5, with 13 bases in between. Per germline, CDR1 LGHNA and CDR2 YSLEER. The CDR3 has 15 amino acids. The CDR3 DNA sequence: TGCGCCAGCAGCCAACGGGGGGCCCAAAACAATGAGCAGTTCTTC. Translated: CASSQRGAQNNEQFF.

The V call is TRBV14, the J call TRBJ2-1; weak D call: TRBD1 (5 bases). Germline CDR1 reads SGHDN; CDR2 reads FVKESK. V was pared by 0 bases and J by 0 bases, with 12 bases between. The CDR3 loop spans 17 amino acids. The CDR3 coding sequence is TGTGCCAGCAGCCAAGACAGACAGATTAGCTCCTACAATGAGCAGTTCTTC. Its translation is CASSQDRQISSYNEQFF.

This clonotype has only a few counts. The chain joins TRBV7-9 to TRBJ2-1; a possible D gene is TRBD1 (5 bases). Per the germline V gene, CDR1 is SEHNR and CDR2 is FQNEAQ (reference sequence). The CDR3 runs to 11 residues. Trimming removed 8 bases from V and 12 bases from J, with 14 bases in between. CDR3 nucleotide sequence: TGTGCCAGCGGTAGGGGCGCTCTGCAGTTCTTC. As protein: CASGRGALQFF.

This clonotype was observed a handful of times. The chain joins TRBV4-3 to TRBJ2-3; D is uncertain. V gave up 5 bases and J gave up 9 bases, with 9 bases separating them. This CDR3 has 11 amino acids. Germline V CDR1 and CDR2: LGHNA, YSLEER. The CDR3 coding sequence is TGCGCCAGCAGCGATGGTAAAACGCAGTATTTT. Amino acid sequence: CASSDGKTQYF.

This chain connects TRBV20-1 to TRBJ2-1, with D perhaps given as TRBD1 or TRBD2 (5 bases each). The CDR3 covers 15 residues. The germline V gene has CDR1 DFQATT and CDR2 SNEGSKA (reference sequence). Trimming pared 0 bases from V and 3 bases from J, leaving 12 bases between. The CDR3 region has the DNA TGCAGTGCTAGAGAAGGACACCGGGACTACAATGAGCAGTTCTTC. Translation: CSAREGHRDYNEQFF.

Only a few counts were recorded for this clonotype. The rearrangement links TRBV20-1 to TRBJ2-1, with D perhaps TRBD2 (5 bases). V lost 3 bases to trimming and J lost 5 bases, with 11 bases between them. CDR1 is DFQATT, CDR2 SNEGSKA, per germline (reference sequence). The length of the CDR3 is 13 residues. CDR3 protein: CSARRYGNNEQFF. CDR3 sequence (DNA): TGCAGTGCTAGGAGGTACGGGAACAATGAGCAGTTCTTC.

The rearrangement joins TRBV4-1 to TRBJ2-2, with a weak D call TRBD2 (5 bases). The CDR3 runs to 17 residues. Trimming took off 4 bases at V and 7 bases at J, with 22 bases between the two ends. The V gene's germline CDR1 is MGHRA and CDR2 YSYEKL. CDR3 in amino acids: CASSRLREAVLGGELFF. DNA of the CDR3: TGCGCCAGCAGCCGCCTGAGGGAAGCGGTCTTGGGCGGGGAGCTGTTTTTT.

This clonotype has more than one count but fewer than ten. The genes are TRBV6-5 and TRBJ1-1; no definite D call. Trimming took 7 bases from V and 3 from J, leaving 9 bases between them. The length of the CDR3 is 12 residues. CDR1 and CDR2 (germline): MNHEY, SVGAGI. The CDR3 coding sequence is TGTGCCAGCAAGCGTGGAGACACTGAAGCTTTCTTT. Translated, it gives CASKRGDTEAFF.

The CDR3 DNA follows: TGCGCCAGCAGCCGGTCTCCTGTGGGTGCTGGGTATGGCTACACCTTC. This codes for CASSRSPVGAGYGYTF. The gene calls are TRBV4-3 and TRBJ1-2; D not resolved. In germline, CDR1 is LGHNA, CDR2 YSLEER. V lost 4 bases and J lost 5, with 20 bases in between. The CDR3 runs 16 residues.

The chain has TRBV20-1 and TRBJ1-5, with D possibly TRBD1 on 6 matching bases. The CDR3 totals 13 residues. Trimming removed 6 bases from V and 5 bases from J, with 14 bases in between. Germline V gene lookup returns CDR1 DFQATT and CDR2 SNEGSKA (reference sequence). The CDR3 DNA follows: TGCAGTGCACTACAGGGACGTCATCAGCCCCAGCATTTT. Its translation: CSALQGRHQPQHF.

The CDR3 coding sequence is TGCGCCAGCAGCCAAGTCCCGGGACAGGGGAGCTACGAGCAGTACTTC. Its translation is CASSQVPGQGSYEQYF. V and J are TRBV4-1 and TRBJ2-7, with 10 bases lining up with TRBD1. Germline values: CDR1 MGHRA, CDR2 YSYEKL. This CDR3 has 16 amino acids. Trimming cost V 1 base and J 3 bases; bases outside gene matches: 6.

DNA for the CDR3: TGTGCCAGCAGTACCGGTCGGGGGGATGTAAACACCGGGGAGCTGTTTTTT. It encodes CASSTGRGDVNTGELFF. This chain joins TRBV6-8 and TRBJ2-2, with 7 bases that match TRBD2. This CDR3 is 17 amino acids long. Trimming cost V 5 bases and J 2 bases; bases outside gene matches: 11. Germline CDR1 is MNHGY and CDR2 is SAAAGT.

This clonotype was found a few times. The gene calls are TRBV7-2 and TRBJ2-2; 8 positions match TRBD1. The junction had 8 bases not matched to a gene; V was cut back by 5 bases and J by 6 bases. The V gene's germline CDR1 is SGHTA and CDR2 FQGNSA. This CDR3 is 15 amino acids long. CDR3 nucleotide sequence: TGTGCCAGCAGCCGGACAGGGATCGACGCCGGGGAGCTGTTTTTT. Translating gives CASSRTGIDAGELFF. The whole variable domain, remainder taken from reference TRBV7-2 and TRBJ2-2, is GAGVSQSPSNKVTEKGKDVELRCDPISGHTALYWYRQSLGQGLEFLIYFQGNSAPDKSGLPSDRFSAERTGGSVSTLTIQRTQQEDSAVYLCASSRTGIDAGELFFGEGSRLTVL.

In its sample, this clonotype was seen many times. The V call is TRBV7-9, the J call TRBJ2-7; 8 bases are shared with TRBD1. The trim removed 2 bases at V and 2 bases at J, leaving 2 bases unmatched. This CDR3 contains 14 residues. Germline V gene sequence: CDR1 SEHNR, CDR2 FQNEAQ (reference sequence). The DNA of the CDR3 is TGTGCCAGCAGCTTAAGACAGGGGACCTACGAGCAGTACTTC. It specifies CASSLRQGTYEQYF.

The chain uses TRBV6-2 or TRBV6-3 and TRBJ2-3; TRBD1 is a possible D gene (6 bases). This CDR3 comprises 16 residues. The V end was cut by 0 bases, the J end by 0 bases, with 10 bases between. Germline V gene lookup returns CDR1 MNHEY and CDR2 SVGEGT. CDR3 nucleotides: TGTGCCAGCAGTTACTCTGACAGGACCAGCACAGATACGCAGTATTTT. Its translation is CASSYSDRTSTDTQYF.

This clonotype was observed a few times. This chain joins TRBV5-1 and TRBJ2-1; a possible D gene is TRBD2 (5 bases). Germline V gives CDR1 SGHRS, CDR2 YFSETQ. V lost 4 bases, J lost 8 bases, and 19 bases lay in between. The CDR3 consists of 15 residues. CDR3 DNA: TGCGCCAGCAGCCCCTCGGGGATAGCAGCCCATGAGCAGTTCTTC. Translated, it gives CASSPSGIAAHEQFF. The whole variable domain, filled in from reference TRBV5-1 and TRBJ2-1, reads KAGVTQTPRYLIKTRGQQVTLSCSPISGHRSVSWYQQTPGQGLQFLFEYFSETQRNKGNFPGRFSGRQFSNSRSEMNVSTLELGDSALYLCASSPSGIAAHEQFFGPGTRLTVL.